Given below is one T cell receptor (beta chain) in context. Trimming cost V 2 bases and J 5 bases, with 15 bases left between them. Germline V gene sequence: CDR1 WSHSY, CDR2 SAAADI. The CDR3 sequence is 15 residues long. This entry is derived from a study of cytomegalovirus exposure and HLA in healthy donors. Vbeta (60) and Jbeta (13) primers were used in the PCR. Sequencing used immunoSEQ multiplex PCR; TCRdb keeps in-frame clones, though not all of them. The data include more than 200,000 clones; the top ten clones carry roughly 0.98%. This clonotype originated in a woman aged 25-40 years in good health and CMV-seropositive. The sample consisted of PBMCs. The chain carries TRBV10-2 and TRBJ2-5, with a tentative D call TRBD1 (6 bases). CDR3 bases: TGCGCCAGCAGTGAGCTCGGCCAGGGGTGGGAGACCCAGTACTTC. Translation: CASSELGQGWETQYF.